This is a list of T cell receptor beta chains from one sample in a study of T cell responses to AZD1222 COVID-19 vaccine. The table came from immunoSEQ multiplex PCR; TCRdb's copy has only in-frame clones and leaves some out. The sample has 100,000 or so clones, 80% to 95% seen once. This specimen was peripheral blood, taken on day 0 of AZD1222 vaccination. The receptors stem from an adult in good health. Each CDR3 is given with its conserved first and last residue. The D gene is left open where the match is weak. Size is omitted from some rows. Given values are once, few, many or a class for expanded clones.

len	abundance	d_gene	v_gene	j_gene	CDR3aa	CDR3nt
13	.	.	TRBV28	TRBJ2-2	CASSRSRTMELFF	TGTGCCAGCAGCCGTTCCCGGACAATGGAGCTGTTTTTT
14	.	TRBD1	TRBV7-8	TRBJ2-7	CASSLGQGAYEQYF	TGTGCCAGCAGCTTAGGACAGGGGGCTTACGAGCAGTACTTC
16	once	.	TRBV27	TRBJ2-2	CASSEYQGTNTGELFF	TGTGCCAGCTCAGAGTACCAAGGAACTAACACCGGGGAGCTGTTTTTT
14	.	.	TRBV7-8	TRBJ1-5	CASSGRQHNQPQHF	TGTGCCAGCAGCGGTAGACAGCACAATCAGCCCCAGCATTTT
13	.	TRBD1	TRBV6-5	TRBJ2-7	CASSSRQGALIYF	TGTGCCAGCAGTTCCCGACAGGGGGCGCTGATCTACTTC
13	once	.	TRBV6-6	TRBJ2-7	CASSPRLGSEQYF	TGTGCCAGCAGTCCCCGACTTGGGAGCGAGCAGTACTTC
15	once	.	TRBV7-8	TRBJ1-1	CASSSITSGVTEAFF	TGTGCCAGCAGCAGTATAACATCCGGGGTAACTGAAGCTTTCTTT
17	.	TRBD2	TRBV5-4	TRBJ2-7	CASSSNPGLAGGSEQYF	TGTGCCAGCAGCTCCAACCCAGGACTAGCGGGAGGGAGTGAGCAGTACTTC
14	.	TRBD1	TRBV19	TRBJ1-2	CASSNPGQDYGYTF	TGTGCCAGTAGTAACCCAGGACAGGACTATGGCTACACCTTC
18	.	TRBD1	TRBV27	TRBJ1-3	CASSSLHSDRGSGNTIYF	TGTGCCAGCAGTTCCCTCCATTCGGACAGGGGGTCTGGAAACACCATATATTTT
17	.	TRBD1	TRBV5-1	TRBJ1-2	CASSLVWTGRTNYGYTF	TGCGCCAGCAGCTTGGTTTGGACAGGGAGGACTAACTATGGCTACACCTTC
12	.	TRBD1	TRBV27	TRBJ2-7	CASSDRAYEQYF	TGTGCCAGCAGCGACAGGGCCTACGAGCAGTACTTC
14	.	.	TRBV19	TRBJ1-5	CASSIGRHNQPQHF	TGTGCCAGTAGTATAGGGAGGCACAATCAGCCCCAGCATTTT
14	.	TRBD1	TRBV27	TRBJ2-1	CASNDPGGPNEQFF	TGTGCCAGCAACGACCCAGGGGGTCCCAATGAGCAGTTCTTC
15	.	TRBD1	TRBV5-1	TRBJ1-1	CASSSQTGGSTEAFF	TGCGCCAGCAGCTCACAGACAGGGGGGAGCACTGAAGCTTTCTTT
17	.	.	TRBV3-1/TRBV3-2	TRBJ1-5	CASSQELVHRGNQPQHF	TGTGCCAGCAGCCAAGAATTGGTCCACAGGGGCAATCAGCCCCAGCATTTT
18	.	TRBD2	TRBV18	TRBJ2-1	CASSPFLAGYKPYNEQFF	TGTGCCAGCTCACCATTCTTAGCGGGATACAAACCCTACAATGAGCAGTTCTTC
18	.	.	TRBV28	TRBJ2-1	CASSQPSQGFGYYNEQFF	TGTGCCAGCAGCCAACCCTCTCAGGGCTTTGGCTACTACAATGAGCAGTTCTTC
14	.	.	TRBV6-6	TRBJ2-7	CASKTRDLRYEQYF	TGTGCCAGCAAAACGCGGGACCTACGCTACGAGCAGTACTTC
16	.	.	TRBV5-1	TRBJ2-1	CASSLETSYSYNEQFF	TGCGCCAGCAGCTTGGAAACTAGCTATTCCTACAATGAGCAGTTCTTC
14	few	.	TRBV7-3	TRBJ1-6	CASSANTYNSPLHF	TGTGCCAGCAGCGCCAATACCTATAATTCACCCCTCCACTTT
18	few	TRBD1	TRBV2	TRBJ1-5	CASSGVQGALSSNQPQHF	TGTGCCAGCAGTGGAGTTCAGGGGGCCCTCTCAAGCAATCAGCCCCAGCATTTT
18	.	TRBD2	TRBV4-1	TRBJ2-4	CASSQGLAGGRAKNIQYF	TGCGCCAGCAGCCAAGGACTAGCGGGCGGTCGTGCCAAAAACATTCAGTACTTC
13	.	.	TRBV5-1	TRBJ1-1	CASSYSGDTEAFF	TGCGCCAGCAGCTATTCAGGGGACACTGAAGCTTTCTTT
16	once	TRBD2	TRBV6-5	TRBJ2-1	CASSYPGTSGNNEQFF	TGTGCCAGCAGTTACCCCGGGACTAGCGGGAACAATGAGCAGTTCTTC
15	.	.	TRBV13	TRBJ2-1	CASSRIANSYNEQFF	TGTGCCAGCAGCCGTATAGCGAACTCCTACAATGAGCAGTTCTTC
13	.	.	TRBV19	TRBJ2-1	CASSMEGLNEQFF	TGTGCCAGTAGTATGGAAGGGCTCAATGAGCAGTTCTTC
15	.	TRBD1	TRBV6-5	TRBJ2-7	CASSYLGQGSYEQYF	TGTGCCAGCAGTTACCTAGGACAGGGATCCTACGAGCAGTACTTC
15	.	TRBD1	TRBV18	TRBJ2-1	CASSPPDRGGNEQFF	TGTGCCAGCTCACCCCCGGACAGGGGGGGGAATGAGCAGTTCTTC
14	.	.	TRBV30	TRBJ1-1	CAWSITGTNTEAFF	TGTGCCTGGAGTATAACAGGGACAAACACTGAAGCTTTCTTT
15	many	.	TRBV7-8	TRBJ1-5	CASSPDTYSNQPQHF	TGTGCCAGCAGCCCGGACACCTATAGCAATCAGCCCCAGCATTTT
14	.	TRBD1	TRBV30	TRBJ1-4	CAWSVAGGGEKLFF	TGTGCCTGGAGTGTAGCAGGGGGCGGTGAAAAACTGTTTTTT
16	once	TRBD2	TRBV7-3	TRBJ2-1	CASSLRAGDLYNEQFF	TGTGCCAGCAGCTTACGAGCGGGAGACCTCTACAATGAGCAGTTCTTC
15	.	TRBD1	TRBV7-9	TRBJ2-7	CASSPSDRGPYEQYF	TGTGCCAGCAGCCCCTCCGACAGGGGACCTTACGAGCAGTACTTC
15	.	TRBD2	TRBV2	TRBJ2-7	CASSEFAGGGYEQYF	TGTGCCAGCAGTGAGTTTGCGGGAGGAGGGTACGAGCAGTACTTC
16	.	.	TRBV11-2	TRBJ2-1	CASSLIRSPRSNEQFF	TGTGCCAGCAGCTTAATTAGGAGTCCGAGATCAAATGAGCAGTTCTTC
11	.	.	TRBV2	TRBJ2-1	CASSPYNEQFF	TGTGCCAGCAGTCCATACAATGAGCAGTTCTTC
13	.	.	TRBV4-1	TRBJ1-1	CASSHPRNTEAFF	TGCGCCAGCAGCCACCCAAGAAACACTGAAGCTTTCTTT
16	.	.	TRBV4-2	TRBJ2-2	CASSQQPGPNTGELFF	TGTGCCAGCAGCCAACAACCGGGACCAAACACCGGGGAGCTGTTTTTT
15	few	.	TRBV6-2/TRBV6-3	TRBJ2-7	CASSPSSADSYEQYF	TGTGCCAGCAGCCCGTCGTCAGCGGACTCCTACGAGCAGTACTTC
15	once	.	TRBV7-2	TRBJ1-5	CASSLQGYSNQPQHF	TGTGCCAGCAGCTTACAGGGTTATAGCAATCAGCCCCAGCATTTT
14	.	.	TRBV27	TRBJ2-7	CASRKTAGSYEQYF	TGTGCCAGCAGAAAGACAGCCGGCTCCTACGAGCAGTACTTC
12	.	.	TRBV28	TRBJ2-5	CASSGSGIAQYF	TGTGCCAGCAGTGGGTCAGGGATCGCCCAGTACTTC
15	.	TRBD2	TRBV28	TRBJ2-7	CASEPSGRASGIANF	TGTGCCAGCGAACCTAGCGGGAGGGCCTCCGGTATTGCGAACTTC
20	once	.	TRBV29-1	TRBJ2-1	CSVWPLKQGSPQISYNEQFF	TGCAGCGTTTGGCCCCTTAAACAGGGATCACCCCAAATTTCCTACAATGAGCAGTTCTTC
17	.	TRBD1	TRBV7-8	TRBJ1-2	CASRLQGASVVGYGYTF	TGTGCCAGCAGGCTGCAGGGGGCTAGTGTTGTTGGCTATGGCTACACCTTC
14	.	.	TRBV7-9	TRBJ2-3	CASSLVPYTDTQYF	TGTGCCAGCAGCTTAGTTCCCTACACAGATACGCAGTATTTT
14	.	.	TRBV18	TRBJ1-2	CASSGGAANYGYTF	TGTGCCAGCTCTGGAGGGGCAGCTAACTATGGCTACACCTTC
15	.	TRBD1	TRBV18	TRBJ1-4	CASSPNRGSDEKLFF	TGTGCCAGCTCACCAAACAGGGGTAGTGATGAAAAACTGTTTTTT
13	.	.	TRBV6-5	TRBJ2-7	CASCRAGFSEQYF	TGTGCCAGCTGTAGGGCAGGGTTTAGCGAGCAGTACTTC
16	few	TRBD1	TRBV15	TRBJ1-4	CATSREGTGNNEKLFF	TGTGCCACCAGCAGAGAAGGGACAGGGAATAATGAAAAACTGTTTTTT
13	.	.	TRBV6-5	TRBJ1-1	CASSYEGPTEAFF	TGTGCCAGCAGTTACGAGGGGCCCACTGAAGCTTTCTTT
16	few	TRBD2	TRBV9	TRBJ2-7	CASSVAPLAPISEQYF	TGTGCCAGCAGCGTAGCCCCACTAGCGCCGATATCCGAGCAGTACTTC